Listed here are 18 T cell receptor beta chains from one sample, sequenced in a study of T-cell reconstitution after alpha-beta-depleted transplantation in children. TCRbeta library preparation incorporated unique molecular identifiers. TCRdb used MiXCR to reprocess the PCR reads, holding one entry per CDR3 protein. The sample holds roughly 350,000 distinct CDR3 sequences, about 9.3% seen once. The sample consisted of PBMCs from the stem cell graft donor, taken from the stem cell graft. These receptor sequences come from a human donor who donated a stem cell graft to a child with acute lymphoblastic leukemia.

This clonotype was detected a few times. V usage is TRBV27 and J usage is TRBJ2-1; D is unclear. With 3 bases removed from V and 9 bases from J, the gap between germline ends came to 18 bases. CDR3 length: 15 residues. From germline, CDR1 is MNHEY and CDR2 SMNVEV (reference sequence). The CDR3 DNA sequence: TGTGCCAGCAGTTTGAACCTTGGGTCTGCCAGTGAGCAGTTCTTC. Translating gives CASSLNLGSASEQFF.

This clonotype has just a few counts. This chain links TRBV6-5 with TRBJ2-7, with TRBD1 matching 9 bases. Germline CDR1 is MNHEY and CDR2 is SVGAGI. With V trimmed by 2 bases and J by 2 bases, 4 bases remained unmatched. The CDR3 runs to 15 residues. The CDR3 spells CASSYTDRGPYEQYF. CDR3 in DNA: TGTGCCAGCAGTTACACGGACAGGGGCCCCTACGAGCAGTACTTC.

The genes are TRBV15 and TRBJ2-7; TRBD1 might be the D (6 bases). This CDR3 is built from 19 residues. The germline CDR1 and CDR2 sequences are LNHNV and YYDKDF (reference sequence). Trimming shortened V by 0 bases and J by 5 bases, and 26 bases separated the two germline ends. CDR3 in amino acids: CATSRDLLSPATGFNEQYF. The DNA of the CDR3 is TGTGCCACCAGCAGAGATCTCCTGAGTCCCGCGACAGGTTTCAACGAGCAGTACTTC.

The chain links TRBV3-1 to TRBJ2-4, with D possibly matching TRBD2 (5 bases). Germline loops: CDR1 LGHDT, CDR2 YNNKEL (reference sequence). The CDR3 loop spans 18 amino acids. Deletions cut 10 bases from V and 0 bases from J, with 25 bases between. The CDR3 DNA reads as TGTGCCATCTGCCTGGGATTAGCGAGGAGTCTAGCCAAAAACATTCAGTACTTC. Protein: CAICLGLARSLAKNIQYF.

This clonotype was seen a handful of times. The chain is built from TRBV29-1 and TRBJ2-5; 8 bases agree with TRBD2. Per germline, CDR1 SQVTM and CDR2 ANQGSEA. The CDR3 has 14 residues. V trimming: 3 bases; J trimming: 1 base; junction bases outside the gene matches: 4. The CDR3 DNA is TGCAGCGTTGAGATAGCGGGGCGCCAAGAGACCCAGTACTTC. As protein: CSVEIAGRQETQYF.

The V gene is TRBV6-5, the J gene TRBJ2-1, with no clear D. Trimming took off 4 bases at V and 0 bases at J, with 16 bases between the two ends. The CDR3 spans 17 residues. Germline V gene data show CDR1 as MNHEY and CDR2 as SVGAGI. The CDR3 bases are TGTGCCAGCAGTTCCTACTTACGTTCGAGCTCCTACAATGAGCAGTTCTTC. Translation: CASSSYLRSSSYNEQFF.

This clonotype was counted between two and nine times. CDR3 in amino acids: CASSFPTSGVYEQYF. In DNA, the CDR3 is TGTGCCAGCAGCTTTCCGACTAGCGGTGTATACGAGCAGTACTTC. The chain combines TRBV11-2 with TRBJ2-7; 9 bases match TRBD2. This CDR3 spans 15 amino acids. V gave up 3 bases and J gave up 4 bases; unmatched junction bases: 7. Germline V lookup: CDR1 SGHAT, CDR2 FQNNGV.

The chain links TRBV28 to TRBJ2-7; no firm D call. CDR3 length: 12 amino acids. The germline CDR1 and CDR2 sequences are MDHEN and SYDVKM. The germline V and J ends were trimmed by 8 bases and 7 bases, with 15 bases remaining between them. The CDR3 protein is CASGLGPTEQYF. CDR3 nucleotide sequence: TGTGCCAGCGGGTTGGGTCCTACGGAGCAGTACTTC.

This clonotype was seen ten or more times. The rearrangement links TRBV27 to TRBJ2-1, with 10 bases matching TRBD2. CDR1 and CDR2 from the germline V gene are MNHEY and SMNVEV (reference sequence). The V and J ends lost 6 bases and 0 bases, in that order; junction bases with no gene match: 8. This CDR3 contains 17 residues. The CDR3 protein is CASRLIAGGFSYNEQFF. The CDR3 DNA follows: TGTGCCAGCAGGCTAATAGCGGGAGGTTTCTCCTACAATGAGCAGTTCTTC.

This clonotype has just a few counts. The gene calls are TRBV5-1 and TRBJ1-6; 9 bases are a match to TRBD1. Unmatched junction bases numbered 2, after V lost 7 bases and J lost 0 bases. The CDR3 runs to 15 residues. Germline CDR1 is SGHRS and CDR2 is YFSETQ. The CDR3 region is CASGQGSSYNSPLHF. The CDR3 nucleotides are TGCGCCAGCGGACAGGGGAGCTCCTATAATTCACCCCTCCACTTT.

This clonotype appeared a few times. The chain uses TRBV15 and TRBJ1-5; possible D gene TRBD1, 6 bases. The CDR3 runs 15 residues. Germline CDR1 LNHNV, CDR2 YYDKDF (reference sequence). Trimming removed 0 bases at V and 7 bases at J, with 13 bases between. CDR3 region: CATSRDRVTGQPQHF. Here the CDR3 DNA reads TGTGCCACCAGCAGAGATAGGGTAACAGGGCAGCCCCAGCATTTT.

This clonotype was detected a few times. The chain joins TRBV28 to TRBJ1-4; D not resolved. This CDR3 spans 12 amino acids. V dropped 5 bases and J dropped 3 bases, with 4 bases sitting between them. Germline CDR1 is MDHEN and CDR2 is SYDVKM. CDR3 nucleotides: TGTGCCAGCAGTGAACCTAATGAAAAACTGTTTTTT. Protein product: CASSEPNEKLFF.

V usage is TRBV5-1 and J usage is TRBJ1-2; a weak D match, TRBD1 (5 bases). The CDR3 contains 15 residues. The V and J ends lost 4 bases and 0 bases respectively, with 13 bases between them. Germline loops: CDR1 SGHRS, CDR2 YFSETQ. The CDR3 nucleotides are TGCGCCAGCAGCCCCTGGGGGGGGGCTAACTATGGCTACACCTTC. Amino acid sequence: CASSPWGGANYGYTF.

The chain's CDR3 is CSARRGGQPQHF. In nucleotides, the CDR3 is TGCAGTGCCCGGCGGGGTGGTCAGCCCCAGCATTTT. The V call is TRBV20-1, the J call TRBJ1-5, with no clear D. This CDR3 is 12 amino acids long. In germline, CDR1 is DFQATT, CDR2 SNEGSKA (reference sequence). V lost 6 bases, J lost 6 bases, and 12 bases lay in between.

CDR3 nucleotide sequence: TGTGCCAGCGGAACAGGTTACAATGAGCAGTTCTTC. Its protein is CASGTGYNEQFF. This rearrangement joins TRBV7-9 to TRBJ2-1, with D tentatively TRBD1 (5 bases). The CDR3 length is 12 residues. CDR1 and CDR2 from the germline V gene are SEHNR and FQNEAQ (reference sequence). The V gene lost 8 bases and the J gene lost 4 bases, with 9 bases spanning the gap.

With respect to this clonotype: A junction boundary mismatches the germline segment, possibly from a read error. The chain couples TRBV4-2 to TRBJ2-3, with D unclear. Germline CDR1 reads LGHNA; CDR2 reads YNFKEQ. This CDR3 spans 14 amino acids. The CDR3 reads CASSQQQATDTQYF. The CDR3 DNA sequence: TGTGCCAGCAGCCAACAGCAGGCCACAGATACGCAGTATTTC.

This clonotype has only a few counts. The J gene is TRBJ1-2, the V gene TRBV30; no definite D call. Germline CDR1 GTSNPN, CDR2 SVGIG (reference sequence). Trimming removed 1 base at V and 4 bases at J, with 7 bases between. The CDR3 sequence is 12 residues long. The CDR3 is CAWSAQSYGYTF. DNA of the CDR3: TGTGCCTGGAGTGCACAGAGCTATGGCTACACCTTC.

This clonotype came up many times. The chain carries TRBV29-1 and TRBJ2-7, with 7 positions matching TRBD1. CDR1 SQVTM and CDR2 ANQGSEA come from the germline V gene. V dropped 4 bases and J dropped 2; count of bases not matched to a gene: 2. The CDR3 is made up of 12 amino acids. In nucleotides, the CDR3 is TGCAGCGTTGGGACAGGCACCTACGAGCAGTACTTC. Protein sequence: CSVGTGTYEQYF.